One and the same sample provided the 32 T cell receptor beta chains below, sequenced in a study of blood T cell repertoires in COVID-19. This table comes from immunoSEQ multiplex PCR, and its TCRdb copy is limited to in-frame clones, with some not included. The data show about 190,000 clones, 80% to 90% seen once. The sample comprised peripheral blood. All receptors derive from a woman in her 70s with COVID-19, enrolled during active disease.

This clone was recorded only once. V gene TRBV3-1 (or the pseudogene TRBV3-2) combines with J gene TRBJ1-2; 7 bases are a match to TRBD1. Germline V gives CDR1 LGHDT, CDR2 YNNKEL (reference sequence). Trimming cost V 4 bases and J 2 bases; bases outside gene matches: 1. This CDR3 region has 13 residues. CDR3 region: CASSPGQNYGYTF. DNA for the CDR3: TGTGCCAGCAGCCCGGGACAGAACTATGGCTACACCTTC.

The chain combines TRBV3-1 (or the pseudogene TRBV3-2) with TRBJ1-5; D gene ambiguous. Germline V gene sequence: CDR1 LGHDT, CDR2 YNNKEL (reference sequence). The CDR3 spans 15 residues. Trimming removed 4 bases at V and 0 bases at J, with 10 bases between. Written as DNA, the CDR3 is TGTGCCAGCAGCCTGGGAGGTTATAGCAATCAGCCCCAGCATTTT. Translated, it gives CASSLGGYSNQPQHF.

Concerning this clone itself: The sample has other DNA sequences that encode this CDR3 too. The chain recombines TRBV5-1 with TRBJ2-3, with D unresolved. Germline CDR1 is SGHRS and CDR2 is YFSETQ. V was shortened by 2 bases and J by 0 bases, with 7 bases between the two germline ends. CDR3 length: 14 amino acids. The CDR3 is CASSLDSSTDTQYF. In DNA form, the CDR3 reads TGCGCCAGCAGCTTAGACTCTAGCACAGATACGCAGTATTTT.

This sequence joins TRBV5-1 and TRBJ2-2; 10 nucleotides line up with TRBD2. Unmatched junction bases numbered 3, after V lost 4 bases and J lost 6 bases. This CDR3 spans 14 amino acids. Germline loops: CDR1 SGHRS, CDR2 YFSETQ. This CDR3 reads CASSGTSDAGELFF. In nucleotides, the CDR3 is TGCGCCAGCAGCGGGACTAGCGACGCCGGGGAGCTGTTTTTT. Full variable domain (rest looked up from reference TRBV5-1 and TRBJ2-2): KAGVTQTPRYLIKTRGQQVTLSCSPISGHRSVSWYQQTPGQGLQFLFEYFSETQRNKGNFPGRFSGRQFSNSRSEMNVSTLELGDSALYLCASSGTSDAGELFFGEGSRLTVL.

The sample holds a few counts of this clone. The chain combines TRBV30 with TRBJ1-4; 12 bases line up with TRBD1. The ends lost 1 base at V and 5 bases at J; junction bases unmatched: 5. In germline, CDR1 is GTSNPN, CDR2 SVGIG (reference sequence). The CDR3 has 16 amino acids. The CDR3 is CAWSGGTGGENEKLFF. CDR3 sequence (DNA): TGTGCCTGGAGTGGCGGGACAGGGGGCGAAAATGAAAAACTGTTTTTT.

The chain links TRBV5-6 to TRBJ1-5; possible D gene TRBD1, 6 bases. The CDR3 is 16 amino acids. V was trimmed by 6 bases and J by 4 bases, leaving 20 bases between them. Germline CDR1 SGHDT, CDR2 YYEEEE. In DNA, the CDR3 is TGTGCCAGCACCATACAGGGTAGGGGACGGAATCAGCCCCAGCATTTT. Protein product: CASTIQGRGRNQPQHF. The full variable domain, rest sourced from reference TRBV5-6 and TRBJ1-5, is DAGVTQSPTHLIKTRGQQVTLRCSPKSGHDTVSWYQQALGQGPQFIFQYYEEEERQRGNFPDRFSGHQFPNYSSELNVNALLLGDSALYLCASTIQGRGRNQPQHFGDGTRLSIL.

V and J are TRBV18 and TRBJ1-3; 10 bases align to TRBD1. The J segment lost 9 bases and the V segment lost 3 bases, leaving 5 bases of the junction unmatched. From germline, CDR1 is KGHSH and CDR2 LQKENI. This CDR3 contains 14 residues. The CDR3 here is CASSPSGQGGTIYF. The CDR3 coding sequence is TGTGCCAGCTCACCTTCCGGACAGGGGGGCACCATATATTTT.

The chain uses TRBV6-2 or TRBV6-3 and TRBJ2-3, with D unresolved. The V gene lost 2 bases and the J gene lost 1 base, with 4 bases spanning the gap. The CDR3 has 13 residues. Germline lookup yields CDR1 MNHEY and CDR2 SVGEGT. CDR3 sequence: CASSYQGTDTQYF. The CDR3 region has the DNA TGTGCCAGCAGTTACCAGGGCACAGATACGCAGTATTTT.

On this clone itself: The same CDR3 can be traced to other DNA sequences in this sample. CDR3 sequence reads: CASSPRLTGTGELFF. CDR3 sequence (DNA): TGTGCCAGCAGCCCCCGACTAACCGGCACCGGGGAGCTGTTTTTT. The rearrangement links TRBV14 to TRBJ2-2; tentatively, D is TRBD2 (5 bases). Between the trimmed V and J ends, which lost 4 bases and 4 bases, there was a span of 13 bases. CDR3 length: 15 residues. The germline V gene encodes CDR1 SGHDN and CDR2 FVKESK.

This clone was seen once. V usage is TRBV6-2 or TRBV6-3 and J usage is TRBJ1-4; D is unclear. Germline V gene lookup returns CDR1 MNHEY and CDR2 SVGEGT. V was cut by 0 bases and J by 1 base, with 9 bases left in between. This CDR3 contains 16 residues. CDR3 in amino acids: CASSYSLGRTNEKLFF. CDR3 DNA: TGTGCCAGCAGTTACTCTTTGGGCAGAACTAATGAAAAACTGTTTTTT.

The CDR3 DNA is TGTGCCAGCAGCGTAGATCTCGAGGGTCCCTCTGGAAACACCATATATTTT. The encoded protein is CASSVDLEGPSGNTIYF. J is TRBJ1-3 and V is TRBV9; D unresolved. With 0 bases removed from V and 0 bases from J, the gap between germline ends came to 13 bases. Germline values: CDR1 SGDLS, CDR2 YYNGEE. The CDR3 sequence is 17 residues long. The complete variable domain, with remaining parts taken from reference TRBV9 and TRBJ1-3, reads DSGVTQTPKHLITATGQRVTLRCSPRSGDLSVYWYQQSLDQGLQFLIQYYNGEERAKGNILERFSAQQFPDLHSELNLSSLELGDSALYFCASSVDLEGPSGNTIYFGEGSWLTVV.

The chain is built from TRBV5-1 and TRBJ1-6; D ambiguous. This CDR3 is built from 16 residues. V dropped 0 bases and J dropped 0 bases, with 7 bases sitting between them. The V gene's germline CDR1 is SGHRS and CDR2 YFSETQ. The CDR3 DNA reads TGCGCCAGCAGCTTGGGACACAGCTCCTATAATTCACCCCTCCACTTT. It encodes CASSLGHSSYNSPLHF.

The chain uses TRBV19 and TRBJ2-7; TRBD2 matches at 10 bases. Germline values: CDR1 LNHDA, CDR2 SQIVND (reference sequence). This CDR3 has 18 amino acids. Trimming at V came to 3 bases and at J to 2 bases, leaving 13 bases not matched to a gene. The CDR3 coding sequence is TGTGCCAGTAGTATCTCTAGCGGGAGAGCATCCGGAGCCTACGAGCAGTACTTC. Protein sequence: CASSISSGRASGAYEQYF.

The CDR3: CASSQDPGTGGNEQFF. The CDR3, as DNA: TGCGCCAGCAGCCAAGACCCCGGGACAGGGGGTAATGAGCAGTTCTTC. The chain employs TRBV4-3 and TRBJ2-1; 11 positions agree with TRBD1. The CDR3 loop spans 16 amino acids. CDR1 LGHNA and CDR2 YSLEER come from the germline V gene. V lost 0 bases and J lost 7; bases outside the gene matches: 5.

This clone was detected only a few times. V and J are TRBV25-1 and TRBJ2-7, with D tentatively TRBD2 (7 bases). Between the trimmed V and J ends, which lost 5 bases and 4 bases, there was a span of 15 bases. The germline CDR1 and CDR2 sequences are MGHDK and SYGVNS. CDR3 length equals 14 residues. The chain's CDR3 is CASSLRGGGYEQYF. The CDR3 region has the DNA TGTGCCAGCAGTTTGAGGGGGGGCGGGTACGAGCAGTACTTC.

Written as DNA, the CDR3 is TGTGCCAGCTCACCGACAGACCTCCTGAACACTGAAGCTTTCTTT. Protein product: CASSPTDLLNTEAFF. V usage is TRBV18 and J usage is TRBJ1-1, with a weak D call TRBD1 (5 bases). With 3 bases removed from V and 0 bases from J, the gap between germline ends came to 11 bases. The CDR3 has 15 amino acids. Germline V gives CDR1 KGHSH, CDR2 LQKENI. The variable domain in full, completed from reference TRBV18 and TRBJ1-1, reads NAGVMQNPRHLVRRRGQEARLRCSPMKGHSHVYWYRQLPEEGLKFMVYLQKENIIDESGMPKERFSAEFPKEGPSILRIQQVVRGDSAAYFCASSPTDLLNTEAFFGQGTRLTVV.

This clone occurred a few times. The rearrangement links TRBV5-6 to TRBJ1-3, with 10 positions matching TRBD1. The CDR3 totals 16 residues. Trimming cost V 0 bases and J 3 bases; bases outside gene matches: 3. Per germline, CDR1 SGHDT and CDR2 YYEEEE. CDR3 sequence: CASSLAGQGIGNTIYF. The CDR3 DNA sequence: TGTGCCAGCAGCTTGGCGGGACAGGGGATTGGAAACACCATATATTTT.

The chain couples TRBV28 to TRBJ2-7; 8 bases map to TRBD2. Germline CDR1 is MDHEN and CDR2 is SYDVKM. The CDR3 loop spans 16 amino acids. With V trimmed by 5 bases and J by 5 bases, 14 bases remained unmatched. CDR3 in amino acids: CASSMTSGLAQHEQYF. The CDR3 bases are TGTGCCAGCAGTATGACATCCGGACTAGCTCAACACGAGCAGTACTTC. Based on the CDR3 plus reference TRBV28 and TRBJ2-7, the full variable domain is DVKVTQSSRYLVKRTGEKVFLECVQDMDHENMFWYRQDPGLGLRLIYFSYDVKMKEKGDIPEGYSVSREKKERFSLILESASTNQTSMYLCASSMTSGLAQHEQYFGPGTRLTVT.

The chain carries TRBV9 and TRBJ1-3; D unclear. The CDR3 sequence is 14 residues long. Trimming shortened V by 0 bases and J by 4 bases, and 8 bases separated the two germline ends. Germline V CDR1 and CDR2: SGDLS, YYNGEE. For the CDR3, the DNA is TGTGCCAGCAGCGTAGTCGGGATCGGAAACACCATATATTTT. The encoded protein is CASSVVGIGNTIYF.

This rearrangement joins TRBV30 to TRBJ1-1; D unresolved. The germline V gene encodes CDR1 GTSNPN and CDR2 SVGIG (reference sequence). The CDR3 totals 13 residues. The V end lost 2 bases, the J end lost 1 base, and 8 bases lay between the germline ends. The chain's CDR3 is CAWSPSRNTEAFF. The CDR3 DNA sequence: TGTGCCTGGAGTCCGAGTAGGAACACTGAAGCTTTCTTT.

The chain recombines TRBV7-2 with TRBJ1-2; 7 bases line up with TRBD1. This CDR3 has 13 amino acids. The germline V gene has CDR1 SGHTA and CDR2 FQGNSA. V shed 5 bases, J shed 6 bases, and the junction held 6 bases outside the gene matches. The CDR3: CASSVRDRNGYTF. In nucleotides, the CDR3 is TGTGCCAGCAGCGTCCGGGACAGAAATGGCTACACCTTC.

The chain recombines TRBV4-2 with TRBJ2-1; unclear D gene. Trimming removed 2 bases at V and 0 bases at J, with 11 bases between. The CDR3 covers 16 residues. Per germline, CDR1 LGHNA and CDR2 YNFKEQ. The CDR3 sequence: CASSQQPGYSYNEQFF. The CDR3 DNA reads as TGTGCCAGCAGCCAACAACCCGGGTACTCCTACAATGAGCAGTTCTTC.

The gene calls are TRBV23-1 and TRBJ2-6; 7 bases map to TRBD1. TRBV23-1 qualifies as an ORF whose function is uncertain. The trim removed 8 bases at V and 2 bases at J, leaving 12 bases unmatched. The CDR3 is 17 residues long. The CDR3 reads CASGGSGQTTGANVLTF. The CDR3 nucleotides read TGCGCCAGCGGAGGCTCGGGACAGACCACTGGGGCCAACGTCCTGACTTTC.

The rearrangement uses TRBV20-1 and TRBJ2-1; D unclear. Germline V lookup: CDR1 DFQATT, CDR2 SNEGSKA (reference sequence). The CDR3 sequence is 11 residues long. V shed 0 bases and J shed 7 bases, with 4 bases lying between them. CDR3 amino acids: CSARDQNEQFF. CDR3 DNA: TGCAGTGCTAGAGATCAGAATGAGCAGTTCTTC.

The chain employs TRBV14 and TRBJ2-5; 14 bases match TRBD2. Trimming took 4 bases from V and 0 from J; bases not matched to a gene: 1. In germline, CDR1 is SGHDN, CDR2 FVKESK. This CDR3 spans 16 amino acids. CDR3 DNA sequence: TGTGCCAGCAGCCGACTAGCGGGAGGGTACCAAGAGACCCAGTACTTC. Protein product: CASSRLAGGYQETQYF.

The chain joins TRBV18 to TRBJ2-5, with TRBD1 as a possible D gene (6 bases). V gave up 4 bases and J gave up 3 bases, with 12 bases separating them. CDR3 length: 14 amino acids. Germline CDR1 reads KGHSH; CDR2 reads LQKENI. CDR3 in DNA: TGTGCCAGCTCACTCACAGGGCGGGAAGAGACCCAGTACTTC. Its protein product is CASSLTGREETQYF.

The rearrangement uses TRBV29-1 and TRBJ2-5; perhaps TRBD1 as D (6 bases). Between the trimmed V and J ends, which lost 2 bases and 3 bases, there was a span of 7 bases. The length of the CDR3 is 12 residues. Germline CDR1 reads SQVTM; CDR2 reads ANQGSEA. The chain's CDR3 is CSVESGEETQYF. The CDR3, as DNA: TGCAGCGTTGAATCAGGGGAAGAGACCCAGTACTTC.

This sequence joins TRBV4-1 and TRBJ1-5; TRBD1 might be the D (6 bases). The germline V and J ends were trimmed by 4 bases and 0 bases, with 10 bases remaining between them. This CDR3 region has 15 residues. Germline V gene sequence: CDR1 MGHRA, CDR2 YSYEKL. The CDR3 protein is CASSRGQYSNQPQHF. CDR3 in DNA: TGCGCCAGCAGCCGAGGACAGTATAGCAATCAGCCCCAGCATTTT.

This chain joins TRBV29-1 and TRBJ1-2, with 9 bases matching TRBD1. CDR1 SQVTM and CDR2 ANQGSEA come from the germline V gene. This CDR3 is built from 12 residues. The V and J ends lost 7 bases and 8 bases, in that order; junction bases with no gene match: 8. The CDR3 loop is CSAEGQGWGYTF. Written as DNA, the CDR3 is TGCAGCGCCGAGGGACAGGGATGGGGCTACACCTTC.

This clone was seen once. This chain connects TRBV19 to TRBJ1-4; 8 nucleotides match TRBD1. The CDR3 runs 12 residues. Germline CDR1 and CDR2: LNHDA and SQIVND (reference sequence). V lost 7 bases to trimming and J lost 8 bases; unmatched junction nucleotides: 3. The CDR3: CASTDRGEKLFF. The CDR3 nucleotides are TGTGCCAGTACCGACAGGGGCGAAAAACTGTTTTTT. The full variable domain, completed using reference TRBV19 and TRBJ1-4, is DGGITQSPKYLFRKEGQNVTLSCEQNLNHDAMYWYRQDPGQGLRLIYYSQIVNDFQKGDIAEGYSVSREKKESFPLTVTSAQKNPTAFYLCASTDRGEKLFFGSGTQLSVL.

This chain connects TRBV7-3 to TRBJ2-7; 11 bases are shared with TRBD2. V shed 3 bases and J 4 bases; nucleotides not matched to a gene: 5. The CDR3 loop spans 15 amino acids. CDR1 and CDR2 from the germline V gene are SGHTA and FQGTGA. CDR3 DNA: TGTGCCAGCAGCTTCATGACTAGCGGGAAATACGAGCAGTACTTC. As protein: CASSFMTSGKYEQYF.

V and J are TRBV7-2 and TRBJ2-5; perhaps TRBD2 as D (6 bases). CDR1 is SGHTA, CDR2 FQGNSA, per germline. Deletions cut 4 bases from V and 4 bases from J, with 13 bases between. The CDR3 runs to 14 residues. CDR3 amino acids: CASSSRLVRETQYF. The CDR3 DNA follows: TGTGCCAGCAGCTCGAGACTAGTACGAGAGACCCAGTACTTC. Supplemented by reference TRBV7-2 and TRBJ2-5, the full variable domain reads GAGVSQSPSNKVTEKGKDVELRCDPISGHTALYWYRQSLGQGLEFLIYFQGNSAPDKSGLPSDRFSAERTGGSVSTLTIQRTQQEDSAVYLCASSSRLVRETQYFGPGTRLLVL.